Each of the 4 T cell receptor beta chains below was sequenced from the same sample in a study of control samples from healthy donors and cancer patients. The protocol was immunoSEQ multiplex PCR, while the TCRdb copy is restricted to in-frame clones and leaves out a portion. The table has 11,000 to 15,000 clones, roughly 80% seen once; the top ten hold about 15%. Sequenced input: formalin-fixed, paraffin-embedded tissue. The receptors here all came from a female donor with lung cancer.

The rearrangement joins TRBV5-1 to TRBJ2-7; a possible D gene is TRBD2 (5 bases). In germline, CDR1 is SGHRS, CDR2 YFSETQ. Trimming pared 5 bases from V and 4 bases from J, leaving 19 bases between. CDR3 length: 15 residues. CDR3 loop: CASRSSGNTGYEQYF. The CDR3 region has the DNA TGCGCCAGCAGAAGTTCCGGGAATACGGGTTACGAGCAGTACTTC.

Notes on this clone: A read error may be the cause here, since a much bigger clone is one base away. The gene calls are TRBV7-9 and TRBJ2-3; D is unclear. V was pared by 7 bases and J by 4 bases, with 12 bases between. Germline CDR1 and CDR2: SEHNR and FQNEAQ (reference sequence). The CDR3 length is 13 residues. CDR3 in DNA: TGTGCCAGCAACGCCCTCAAGCCAGATACGCAGTATTTT. Translating gives CASNALKPDTQYF. The full variable domain, rest sourced from reference TRBV7-9 and TRBJ2-3, is DTGVSQNPRHKITKRGQNVTFRCDPISEHNRLYWYRQTLGQGPEFLTYFQNEAQLEKSRLLSDRFSAERPKGSFSTLEIQRTEQGDSAMYLCASNALKPDTQYFGPGTRLTVL.

V gene TRBV27 combines with J gene TRBJ2-1, with D unclear. Looked up from germline, CDR1 is MNHEY and CDR2 is SMNVEV (reference sequence). The CDR3 extends over 15 amino acids. V shed 0 bases and J shed 4 bases, with 10 bases lying between them. The CDR3 loop reads CASSLSLEIYNEQFF. CDR3 coding DNA: TGTGCCAGCAGTTTATCTCTAGAAATATACAATGAGCAGTTCTTC.

The chain carries TRBV2 and TRBJ1-3, with a weak D call TRBD1 (5 bases). The CDR3 spans 12 residues. The V end lost 8 bases, the J end lost 4 bases, and 9 bases lay between the germline ends. Germline loops: CDR1 SNHLY, CDR2 FYNNEI. The CDR3 region is CASLGLGNTIYF. CDR3 DNA: TGTGCCAGCCTGGGGCTGGGAAACACCATATATTTT.